The 27 T cell receptor beta chains below all came from one sample that was sequenced in a study of T cell repertoires in cytomegalovirus infection. MiXCR, run by TCRdb on the reads, gives a single entry per CDR3 protein. The sample lists around 530,000 distinct CDR3 sequences, about a quarter seen once, with around 14% in the top ten. The material sequenced was PBMCs. All receptors come from a human donor in good health (CMV status not recorded). Some clones in this sample may be carry-over from other donors' samples.

Ten or more counts support this clonotype. The rearrangement links TRBV7-6 to TRBJ2-2; either TRBD1 or TRBD2 may fit D (5 bases each). This CDR3 spans 15 amino acids. V lost 6 bases and J lost 4, with 15 bases in between. Germline V gene data show CDR1 as SGHVS and CDR2 as FNYEAQ. The CDR3 sequence is CASSGTATSTGELFF. Written as DNA, the CDR3 is TGTGCCAGCAGTGGGACCGCCACCTCCACCGGGGAGCTGTTTTTT.

In its sample, this clonotype was seen a few times. CDR3 protein: CASSYQDRGYGYTF. The CDR3 nucleotides are TGTGCCAGCAGTTACCAGGACAGGGGTTATGGCTACACCTTC. The chain carries TRBV6-1 and TRBJ1-2; 9 positions match TRBD1. V shed 5 bases and J 5 bases; nucleotides not matched to a gene: 6. The germline CDR1 and CDR2 sequences are MNHNS and SASEGT. The CDR3 covers 14 residues.

This clonotype turned up a few times. This sequence joins TRBV6-2 or TRBV6-3 and TRBJ2-7, with D possibly being TRBD2 (5 bases). The germline CDR1 and CDR2 sequences are MNHEY and SVGEGT. Trimming took 6 bases from V and 2 from J, leaving 11 bases between them. The CDR3 has 13 residues. This CDR3 reads CASRKSGAYEQYF. DNA of the CDR3: TGTGCCAGCAGGAAGTCCGGGGCCTACGAGCAGTACTTC.

The CDR3: CSARVDLGETQYF. The DNA of the CDR3 is TGCAGTGCTAGAGTAGATTTAGGAGAGACCCAGTACTTC. The genes are TRBV20-1 and TRBJ2-5; D is uncertain. This CDR3 is built from 13 residues. Germline V gene sequence: CDR1 DFQATT, CDR2 SNEGSKA (reference sequence). V dropped 1 base and J dropped 4 bases, with 10 bases sitting between them.

The genes are TRBV28 and TRBJ2-7; TRBD1 agrees at 8 bases. Germline CDR1 is MDHEN and CDR2 is SYDVKM. V shed 10 bases, J shed 0 bases, and the junction held 8 bases outside the gene matches. The CDR3 contains 14 residues. The CDR3 region has the DNA TGTGCCACTGAGGGGACAGGAAGCTCCTACGAGCAGTACTTC. This encodes CATEGTGSSYEQYF.

The V gene is TRBV27, the J gene TRBJ1-2, with TRBD1 identical over 8 bases. The CDR3 loop spans 14 amino acids. Germline loops: CDR1 MNHEY, CDR2 SMNVEV (reference sequence). V lost 3 bases to trimming and J lost 5 bases; unmatched junction nucleotides: 5. DNA of the CDR3: TGTGCCAGCAGTTTCACCGGGACAGGATATGGCTACACCTTC. It encodes CASSFTGTGYGYTF.

The chain employs TRBV20-1 and TRBJ2-3, with D possibly TRBD2 on 5 matching bases. Trimming removed 8 bases at V and 7 bases at J, with 13 bases between. This CDR3 comprises 11 residues. The germline gives CDR1 DFQATT, CDR2 SNEGSKA (reference sequence). In DNA form, the CDR3 reads TGCAGTATTAGCGCCCTTCATACGCAGTATTTT. Amino acid sequence: CSISALHTQYF.

The rearrangement links TRBV30 to TRBJ2-3, with a possible D match to TRBD1 (6 bases). CDR3 size: 14 residues. Per germline, CDR1 GTSNPN and CDR2 SVGIG (reference sequence). V gave up 0 bases and J gave up 2 bases, with 9 bases separating them. The CDR3 loop is CAWSVLGATDTQYF. CDR3 nucleotide sequence: TGTGCCTGGAGTGTTTTGGGGGCCACAGATACGCAGTATTTT.

A few counts support this clonotype. The chain carries TRBV29-1 and TRBJ1-1, with TRBD1 as a possible D gene (5 bases). Germline V lookup: CDR1 SQVTM, CDR2 ANQGSEA. This CDR3 is built from 15 residues. The V and J ends lost 3 bases and 0 bases respectively, with 14 bases between them. The CDR3 nucleotides are TGCAGCGTTGACTACTCAGACAGATTGAACACTGAAGCTTTCTTT. This sequence encodes CSVDYSDRLNTEAFF.

This clonotype was counted ten times or more. This sequence joins TRBV7-6 and TRBJ2-1; perhaps TRBD1 as D (6 bases). The V gene lost 6 bases and the J gene lost 3 bases, with 18 bases spanning the gap. CDR1 and CDR2 from the germline V gene are SGHVS and FNYEAQ. The CDR3 length is 16 residues. The CDR3 sequence is CASRSLQGRDYNEQFF. The CDR3 DNA follows: TGTGCCAGCAGGAGTCTGCAGGGGCGAGACTACAATGAGCAGTTCTTC. Complete variable domain (other parts from reference TRBV7-6 and TRBJ2-1): GAGVSQSPRYKVTKRGQDVALRCDPISGHVSLYWYRQALGQGPEFLTYFNYEAQQDKSGLPNDRFSAERPEGSISTLTIQRTEQRDSAMYRCASRSLQGRDYNEQFFGPGTRLTVL.

The chain joins TRBV15 to TRBJ1-1; a possible D gene is TRBD1 (6 bases). The CDR3 spans 18 residues. The V and J ends lost 1 base and 2 bases respectively, with 20 bases between them. Germline V gene data show CDR1 as LNHNV and CDR2 as YYDKDF (reference sequence). The CDR3 DNA sequence: TGTGCCACCAGCAGAGTATCACCCAGGCTGGGGGCTAACACTGAAGCTTTCTTT. Translated, it gives CATSRVSPRLGANTEAFF.

V and J are TRBV7-8 and TRBJ2-7; D not certain. This CDR3 spans 14 amino acids. Germline V gene data show CDR1 as SGHVS and CDR2 as FQNEAQ. Trimming cost V 5 bases and J 2 bases, with 13 bases left between them. Here the CDR3 DNA reads TGTGCCAGCAGCCCCCCCTCGGAAACCTACGAGCAGTACTTC. This translates into CASSPPSETYEQYF.

The chain has TRBV4-1 and TRBJ2-5; D not certain. The V end was cut by 1 base, the J end by 5 bases, with 8 bases between. This CDR3 has 13 residues. In germline, CDR1 is MGHRA, CDR2 YSYEKL. CDR3 sequence: CASSQGVLETQYF. DNA of the CDR3: TGCGCCAGCAGCCAAGGGGTTTTGGAGACCCAGTACTTC.

In its sample, this clonotype was seen a few times. The chain links TRBV24-1 to TRBJ2-3; 12 bases fit TRBD2. The V gene end was trimmed by 9 bases and the J gene end by 3 bases; junction bases not matched to a gene: 3. This CDR3 comprises 14 residues. CDR1 and CDR2 (germline): KGHDR, SFDVKD. The CDR3 sequence is CATGGLAGTDTQYF. For the CDR3, the DNA is TGTGCCACCGGTGGACTAGCGGGGACAGATACGCAGTATTTT.

This clonotype was counted a few times. This chain joins TRBV7-6 and TRBJ1-2; TRBD1 is a possible D gene (5 bases). This CDR3 is built from 17 residues. Germline values: CDR1 SGHVS, CDR2 FNYEAQ. Trimming took off 11 bases at V and 6 bases at J, with 31 bases between the two ends. In nucleotides, the CDR3 is TGTGCCTCCCAACCGGGCCCTTACGGTGGGCAGGGCGATGGCTACACCTTC. Translating it yields CASQPGPYGGQGDGYTF.

This clonotype was seen ten or more times. This chain connects TRBV7-6 to TRBJ1-4; D remains ambiguous. The ends were cut back, 5 bases at V and 7 bases at J, with 14 bases in the middle. The CDR3 runs 14 residues. The germline V gene encodes CDR1 SGHVS and CDR2 FNYEAQ. CDR3 coding DNA: TGTGCCAGCAGCAGTCTGGGTTTTGGTGAAAAACTGTTTTTT. Its protein product is CASSSLGFGEKLFF.

This clonotype was detected many times. CDR3 nucleotide sequence: TGTGCCAGCAGCTTAACTGGGGGCGCTGGGGCCAACGTCCTGACTTTC. Protein product: CASSLTGGAGANVLTF. The V gene is TRBV7-2, the J gene TRBJ2-6; D might be TRBD1 (6 bases). V lost 2 bases, J lost 2 bases, and 10 bases lay in between. From germline, CDR1 is SGHTA and CDR2 FQGNSA. The CDR3 is 16 amino acids. The full variable domain, completed using reference TRBV7-2 and TRBJ2-6, is GAGVSQSPSNKVTEKGKDVELRCDPISGHTALYWYRQSLGQGLEFLIYFQGNSAPDKSGLPSDRFSAERTGGSVSTLTIQRTQQEDSAVYLCASSLTGGAGANVLTFGAGSRLTVL.

The CDR3: CAISESGTDYEQYV. The CDR3 nucleotides are TGTGCCATCAGTGAGTCGGGGACAGACTACGAGCAGTACGTC. The chain links TRBV10-3 to TRBJ2-7; 7 positions match TRBD1. V dropped 0 bases and J dropped 3; count of bases not matched to a gene: 2. CDR1 is ENHRY and CDR2 is SYGVKD in the germline V gene. The CDR3 spans 14 residues.

This sequence joins TRBV12-3 or TRBV12-4 and TRBJ2-6; D unclear. This CDR3 comprises 14 residues. Trimming pared 6 bases from V and 1 base from J, leaving 7 bases between. The CDR3, as DNA: TGTGCCAGCAGCGACACATCTGGGGCCAACGTCCTGACTTTC. As protein: CASSDTSGANVLTF.

The V gene is TRBV30, the J gene TRBJ1-2, with 7 bases that match TRBD1. The V gene's germline CDR1 is GTSNPN and CDR2 SVGIG (reference sequence). The CDR3 contains 22 residues. The V segment lost 0 bases and the J segment 0 bases; nucleotides outside the gene matches: 25. CDR3 in DNA: TGTGCCTGGAGTGTACGAGTGGGACGGGGAGCACAGGGGAGGCTATCTAACTATGGCTACACCTTC. Protein product: CAWSVRVGRGAQGRLSNYGYTF.

This clonotype was detected a few times. The V gene is TRBV7-2, the J gene TRBJ1-4; weak D call: TRBD1 (6 bases). Germline V gene lookup returns CDR1 SGHTA and CDR2 FQGNSA. The CDR3 has 15 amino acids. Deletions cut 0 bases from V and 5 bases from J, with 10 bases between. CDR3 in amino acids: CASSLAAGANEKLFF. CDR3 bases: TGTGCCAGCAGCTTAGCGGCGGGGGCCAATGAAAAACTGTTTTTT.

The J gene is TRBJ2-5, the V gene TRBV30, with D maybe TRBD1 (5 bases). The germline V and J ends were trimmed by 4 bases and 4 bases, with 13 bases remaining between them. The CDR3 has 13 amino acids. Germline V gives CDR1 GTSNPN, CDR2 SVGIG (reference sequence). CDR3 sequence reads: CAWKGSLGETQYF. The CDR3, as DNA: TGTGCCTGGAAGGGGTCTTTGGGAGAGACCCAGTACTTC.

CDR3 region: CASSKGRGADIQYF. The CDR3 coding sequence is TGTGCCAGCAGCAAGGGACGGGGGGCGGACATTCAGTACTTC. V is TRBV6-5 and J is TRBJ2-4; D perhaps matches TRBD2 (7 bases). This CDR3 spans 14 amino acids. CDR1 and CDR2 (germline): MNHEY, SVGAGI. The V end lost 6 bases, the J end lost 8 bases, and 17 bases lay between the germline ends.

The chain couples TRBV20-1 to TRBJ2-3, with 9 bases that match TRBD2. The CDR3 has 13 amino acids. Germline CDR1 and CDR2: DFQATT and SNEGSKA (reference sequence). V dropped 3 bases and J dropped 7; count of bases not matched to a gene: 5. CDR3 nucleotide sequence: TGCAGTGCTAGGCGGGAGGGCCTATATACGCAGTATTTT. This gives the protein CSARREGLYTQYF.

The sample holds one count of this clonotype. This chain connects TRBV6-2 or TRBV6-3 to TRBJ2-7, with D perhaps TRBD2 (6 bases). The CDR3 is 13 residues long. Germline CDR1 is MNHEY and CDR2 is SVGEGT. V shed 10 bases and J shed 2 bases, with 15 bases lying between them. CDR3 DNA: TGTGCCACAAAGGAGGGCCAAACCTACGAGCAGTACTTC. This encodes CATKEGQTYEQYF.

In regard to this clonotype: A single base separates this from a much larger clone, so it may be a read error. The rearrangement uses TRBV7-9 and TRBJ1-4, with TRBD1 as a possible D gene (6 bases). CDR3 length equals 14 residues. Germline CDR1 SEHNR, CDR2 FQNEAQ (reference sequence). Trimming cost V 4 bases and J 6 bases, with 12 bases left between them. The CDR3 region has the DNA TGTGCCAGCAGCTCGACAGGCGGGGATGAAAAACTGTTTTTT. Its protein is CASSSTGGDEKLFF.

The chain couples TRBV7-9 to TRBJ2-1; D is perhaps TRBD1 (5 bases). V was pared by 7 bases and J by 3 bases, with 16 bases between. The CDR3 length is 15 residues. Germline lookup yields CDR1 SEHNR and CDR2 FQNEAQ (reference sequence). The CDR3 nucleotides are TGTGCCAGCAAGGGGCTGGAGTCTAGCTACAATGAGCAGTTCTTC. This gives the protein CASKGLESSYNEQFF. The whole variable domain, remainder taken from reference TRBV7-9 and TRBJ2-1, is DTGVSQNPRHKITKRGQNVTFRCDPISEHNRLYWYRQTLGQGPEFLTYFQNEAQLEKSRLLSDRFSAERPKGSFSTLEIQRTEQGDSAMYLCASKGLESSYNEQFFGPGTRLTVL.